This T cell receptor beta chain emerged from a study of long-term antiretroviral therapy in people with HIV. A v3.0 immunoSEQ assay was performed at survey level. Libraries were prepared by immunoSEQ multiplex PCR; TCRdb keeps only in-frame clonotypes and omits some of them. The top ten clones hold roughly 15% of a sample with tens of thousands of clones, 75% to 90% of them seen once. The specimen was unsorted PBMCs, collected about 4.3 years after starting antiretroviral therapy. The TCR sequence derives from a man aged 30-40 years with HIV.

The CDR3 nucleotides read TGCGCCAGCAATCCGGTACAGGGGTACACCGGGGAGCTGTTTTTT. It translates to CASNPVQGYTGELFF. This chain links TRBV5-1 with TRBJ2-2; TRBD1 agrees at 7 bases. The germline V gene has CDR1 SGHRS and CDR2 YFSETQ. V was clipped by 6 bases and J by 3 bases; unmatched bases: 8. This CDR3 is 15 amino acids long.